This entry features one T cell receptor beta chain sequence. Its target is not known. Some clones are missing from TCRdb's copy, which holds only in-frame ones; the method was immunoSEQ multiplex PCR. The table shows more than 1,500 clones, with around nine tenths occurring only once. The germline V and J ends were trimmed by 4 bases and 7 bases, with 10 bases remaining between them. Germline-derived CDR1 and CDR2 are SGHNT and YENEEA. This CDR3 region has 12 residues. This sample stems from a study of T cells in lung cancer brain metastases. The overall study: Between primary and metastasis resection, about 90% of the 20 patients were untreated.

Marked H&E slides guided macrodissection of tumor areas from a few unstained, deparaffinized approximately 9.9 um sections. Broader study findings: Effects of preoperative corticosteroids on T cell infiltration in brain metastases could not be controlled.

V and J are TRBV11-3 and TRBJ1-2, with a tentative D call TRBD1 (6 bases). The specimen sequenced was tumor tissue from a brain metastasis. The receptor was derived from a woman aged 50 to 60 with non-small cell lung cancer that had spread to the brain. The CDR3 here is CASSSGGGGYTF. Written as DNA, the CDR3 is TGTGCCAGCAGCTCGGGGGGCGGTGGCTACACCTTC.